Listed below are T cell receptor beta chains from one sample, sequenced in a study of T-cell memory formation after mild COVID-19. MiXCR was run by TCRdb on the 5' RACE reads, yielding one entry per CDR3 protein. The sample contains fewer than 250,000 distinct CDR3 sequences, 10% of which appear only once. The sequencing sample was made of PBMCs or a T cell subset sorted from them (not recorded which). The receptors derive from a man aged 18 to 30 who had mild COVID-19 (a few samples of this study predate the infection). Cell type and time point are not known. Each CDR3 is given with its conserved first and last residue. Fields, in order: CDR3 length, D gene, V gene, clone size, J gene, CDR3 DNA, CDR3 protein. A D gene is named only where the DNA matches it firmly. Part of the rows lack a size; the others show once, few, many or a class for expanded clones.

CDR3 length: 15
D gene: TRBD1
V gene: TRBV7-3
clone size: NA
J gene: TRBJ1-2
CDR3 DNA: TGTGCCAGCAGGTACCGGGACAGGGAAGACTATGGCTACACCTTC
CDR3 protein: CASRYRDREDYGYTF

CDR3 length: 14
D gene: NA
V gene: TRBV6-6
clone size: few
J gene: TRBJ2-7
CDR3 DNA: TGTGCCAGCAGCCCCTCTGCGGTTCGTAACGAGCAGTACTTC
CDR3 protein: CASSPSAVRNEQYF

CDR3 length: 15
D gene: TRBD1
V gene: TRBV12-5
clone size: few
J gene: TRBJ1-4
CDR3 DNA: TGTGCTAGTGGCCCAGGACAGGGCCTGGGTGAAAAACTGTTTTTT
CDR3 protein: CASGPGQGLGEKLFF

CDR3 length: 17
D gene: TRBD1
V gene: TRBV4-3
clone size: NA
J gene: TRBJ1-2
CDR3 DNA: TGCGCCAGCAGCCGCCTATATCCGGGACAGGGATTTGAGGGCTACACCTTC
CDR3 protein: CASSRLYPGQGFEGYTF

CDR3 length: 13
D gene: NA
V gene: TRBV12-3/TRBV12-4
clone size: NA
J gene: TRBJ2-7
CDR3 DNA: TGTGCCAGCAGGGTATTTGGGACCTACGAGCAGTACTTC
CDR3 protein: CASRVFGTYEQYF

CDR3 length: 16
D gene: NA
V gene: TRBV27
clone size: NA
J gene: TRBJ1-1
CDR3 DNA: TGTGCCAGCAGTTTCCCCTCGGGACCCCGGGCCACTGAAGCTTTCTTT
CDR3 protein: CASSFPSGPRATEAFF

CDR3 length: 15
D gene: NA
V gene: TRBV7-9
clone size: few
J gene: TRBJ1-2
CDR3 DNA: TGTGCCAGCAGCCCCAACACCGGACAGTCCTATGGCTACACCTTC
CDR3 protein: CASSPNTGQSYGYTF

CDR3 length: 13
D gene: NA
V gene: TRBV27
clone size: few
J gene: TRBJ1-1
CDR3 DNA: TGTGCCAGCAGTTTATTTCGGAACACTGAAGCTTTCTTT
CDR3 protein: CASSLFRNTEAFF

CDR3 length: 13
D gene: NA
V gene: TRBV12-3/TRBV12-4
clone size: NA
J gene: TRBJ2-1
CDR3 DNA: TGTGCCAGCAGTTGGGGACTGAAGAATGAGCAGTTCTTC
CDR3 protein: CASSWGLKNEQFF

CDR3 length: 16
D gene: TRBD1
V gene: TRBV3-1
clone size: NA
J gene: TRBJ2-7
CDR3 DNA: TGTGCCAGCAGCCAAGACGCGGGACAGGGGGCCTACGAGCAGTACTTC
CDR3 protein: CASSQDAGQGAYEQYF

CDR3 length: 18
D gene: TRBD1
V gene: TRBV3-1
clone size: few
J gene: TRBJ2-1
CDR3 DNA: TGTGCCAGCAGCCAGGGACAGGGGTTTAGTAGCTCCTACAATGAGCAGTTCTTC
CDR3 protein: CASSQGQGFSSSYNEQFF

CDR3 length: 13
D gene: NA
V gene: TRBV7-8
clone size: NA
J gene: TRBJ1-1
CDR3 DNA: TGTGCCAGCAGCTTAGACAGAGTTTCTGAAGCTTTCTTT
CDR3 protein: CASSLDRVSEAFF